This T cell receptor beta chain emerged from a study of persistence of HIV-infected CD4 T cells. About this clone itself: Its matching antigen is unknown.

Overlapping HIV-1 Gag 15-mer peptides at roughly 1 ug per peptide per mL were used. Memory cells lacking CD40L and CD69 with high CD45RO were sorted. Sequencing used immunoSEQ version 4 in survey mode. The data were produced by immunoSEQ multiplex PCR, yet TCRdb's version contains in-frame clones alone and is incomplete. This table has some 40,000 clones, over 75% appearing once. V was shortened by 0 bases and J by 0 bases, with 12 bases between the two germline ends. The germline CDR1 and CDR2 sequences are KGHSH and LQKENI. The CDR3 contains 16 residues. The source was cultured CD4+ T cells from PBMCs, collected from a patient who received antiretroviral therapy. This sequence was found in an adult with HIV. The donor label of this sample is uncertain. The V gene is TRBV18, the J gene TRBJ2-7, with D perhaps TRBD2 (7 bases). In nucleotides, the CDR3 is TGTGCCAGCTCACCACCGGGGGGGCAAACCTCCTACGAGCAGTACTTC. Protein: CASSPPGGQTSYEQYF.